This T cell receptor (beta chain) is from a study of CD8 T cells in Susac syndrome. The RNA input was roughly 0.5 to 1 ug, and it was reverse transcribed with random hexamers. TCRdb re-derived calls from the immunoSEQ multiplex PCR reads in MiXCR, one entry per CDR3 protein. This sample has 300,000 to 350,000 distinct CDR3 sequences; 92% occur once, and the top ten carry 0.065%. Sequenced: CD4+ T cells from PBMCs. This receptor was taken from a human donor with multiple sclerosis.

This chain's CDR3 is CSAGGLAQETQYF. The CDR3 coding sequence is TGCAGTGCTGGAGGGCTTGCGCAAGAGACCCAGTACTTC. The chain carries TRBV20-1 and TRBJ2-5; D may be TRBD2 (6 bases). Trimming removed 5 bases at V and 2 bases at J, with 12 bases between. This CDR3 is 13 amino acids long. Germline V gene sequence: CDR1 DFQATT, CDR2 SNEGSKA (reference sequence).